This T cell receptor beta chain was retrieved from a study of blood T cell repertoires in COVID-19. Turning to the study itself: PBMCs, B-cell-depleted T cells, or T cells were the source of the cDNA or gDNA that made up the material.

CDR1 is SGHTA, CDR2 FQGTGA, per germline. This CDR3 has 14 amino acids. V was clipped by 5 bases and J by 1 base, with 12 bases between them. Assay: immunoSEQ multiplex PCR; the TCRdb copy retains only in-frame clones and omits some. The data hold 95,000 to 150,000 clones, with about 70% observed a single time. This chain uses TRBV7-3 with TRBJ2-7; D unclear. The TCR sequence derives from a man between 60 and 70 years old with acute or convalescent COVID-19. What was sequenced was peripheral blood. The CDR3 sequence is CASSRPPFSYEQYF. Here the CDR3 DNA reads TGTGCCAGCAGCCGTCCTCCTTTTTCCTACGAGCAGTACTTC.